These 8 T cell receptor beta chains originate from one sample sequenced in a study of TIL therapy for anti-PD-1-resistant metastatic lung cancer. Time point: pre-treatment sample, taken before nivolumab and TIL therapy. Most excised metastases sampled were pleural nodules or supraclavicular lymph nodes. The immunoSEQ assay was v3. Sequenced by immunoSEQ multiplex PCR; TCRdb stores in-frame clones only, minus some. The table records about 26,000 clones, 55% to 80% of them present only once. Here the sequenced sample was tumor tissue, taken at baseline. These receptors originate from a person aged 25 to 80 with non-small cell lung cancer.

CDR3 sequence: CASSHPPGLAGGRRVEQFF. In DNA, the CDR3 is TGCGCCAGCAGCCATCCTCCGGGACTAGCGGGGGGGCGTAGGGTTGAGCAGTTCTTC. The rearrangement links TRBV4-3 to TRBJ2-1, with 16 bases identical to TRBD2. This CDR3 is 19 amino acids long. With 3 bases clipped from V and 9 bases from J, the junction kept 14 bases outside the gene matches. Looked up from germline, CDR1 is LGHNA and CDR2 is YSLEER.

J is TRBJ2-3 and V is TRBV27; weak D call: TRBD2 (5 bases). V gave up 2 bases and J gave up 1 base, with 7 bases separating them. This CDR3 contains 14 residues. The V gene's germline CDR1 is MNHEY and CDR2 SMNVEV (reference sequence). The CDR3 is CASSLMRGTDTQYF. CDR3 sequence (DNA): TGTGCCAGCAGTTTAATGCGGGGCACAGATACGCAGTATTTT.

The chain employs TRBV29-1 and TRBJ1-1; a weak D match, TRBD1 (5 bases). The germline V gene encodes CDR1 SQVTM and CDR2 ANQGSEA. With 3 bases removed from V and 6 bases from J, the gap between germline ends came to 17 bases. This CDR3 region has 14 residues. The CDR3 protein is CSVEGVGGKAEAFF. The CDR3, as DNA: TGCAGCGTTGAGGGGGTCGGGGGTAAGGCTGAAGCTTTCTTT. Together with reference TRBV29-1 and TRBJ1-1, the CDR3 gives the full variable domain: SAVISQKPSRDICQRGTSLTIQCQVDSQVTMMFWYRQQPGQSLTLIATANQGSEATYESGFVIDKFPISRPNLTFSTLTVSNMSPEDSSIYLCSVEGVGGKAEAFFGQGTRLTVV.

CDR3 DNA: TGTGCCAGCAGCCTGACGACAGTTAGCTCACCCCTCCACTTT. It codes for CASSLTTVSSPLHF. The chain couples TRBV14 to TRBJ1-6, with TRBD1 as a possible D gene (5 bases). Germline CDR1 reads SGHDN; CDR2 reads FVKESK. V shed 4 bases and J shed 10 bases, with 14 bases lying between them. The CDR3 loop spans 14 amino acids.

The rearrangement joins TRBV7-7 to TRBJ2-3, with D possibly being TRBD2 (6 bases). Deletions cut 10 bases from V and 3 bases from J, with 20 bases between. CDR3 length equals 15 residues. From germline, CDR1 is SSHAT and CDR2 FNYEAQ (reference sequence). CDR3: CATEMFGGVTDTQYF. The CDR3 region has the DNA TGTGCCACCGAGATGTTCGGCGGGGTGACAGATACGCAGTATTTT.

The chain joins TRBV15 to TRBJ2-7; D uncertain. This CDR3 has 12 amino acids. Germline CDR1 and CDR2: LNHNV and YYDKDF (reference sequence). The ends were cut back, 5 bases at V and 0 bases at J, with 5 bases in the middle. The CDR3 DNA reads TGTGCCACCAGCCACAGCTCCTACGAGCAGTACTTC. Protein: CATSHSSYEQYF.

The rearrangement joins TRBV5-6 to TRBJ1-1; 7 bases match TRBD1. The V gene end was trimmed by 6 bases and the J gene end by 5 bases; junction bases not matched to a gene: 10. There are 14 residues in the CDR3. The germline CDR1 and CDR2 sequences are SGHDT and YYEEEE. The CDR3 spells CASNPTGSSTEAFF. The DNA for the CDR3 is TGTGCCAGCAACCCGACAGGGAGTTCGACTGAAGCTTTCTTT.

The CDR3 coding sequence is TGTGCCAGCAGCGTACAGCTGAACACTGAAGCTTTCTTT. Translation: CASSVQLNTEAFF. This chain connects TRBV9 to TRBJ1-1, with unresolved D. The CDR3 runs to 13 residues. The germline gives CDR1 SGDLS, CDR2 YYNGEE. The germline V and J ends were trimmed by 1 base and 0 bases, with 4 bases remaining between them. The full variable domain, its missing parts supplied by reference TRBV9 and TRBJ1-1, is DSGVTQTPKHLITATGQRVTLRCSPRSGDLSVYWYQQSLDQGLQFLIQYYNGEERAKGNILERFSAQQFPDLHSELNLSSLELGDSALYFCASSVQLNTEAFFGQGTRLTVV.